Each of the 24 T cell receptor beta chains below was sequenced from the same sample in a study of technical replicates of blood from several donors. The data were produced by immunoSEQ multiplex PCR, yet TCRdb's version contains in-frame clones alone and is incomplete. This repertoire shows approximately 65,000 clones, around nine tenths found once; its top ten account for about 5.1%. Sequenced input: PBMCs. Every receptor here comes from a human donor in good health. Some clones in this sample may be carry-over from other donors' samples.

The CDR3 loop is CASSSETAEKLFF. Written as DNA, the CDR3 is TGTGCCAGCAGTTCCGAGACAGCCGAAAAACTGTTTTTT. The chain couples TRBV27 to TRBJ1-4; a weak D match, TRBD1 (5 bases). Germline V lookup: CDR1 MNHEY, CDR2 SMNVEV (reference sequence). V lost 4 bases and J 8 bases, leaving 11 bases between the germline ends. The CDR3 length is 13 residues.

The chain recombines TRBV29-1 with TRBJ2-5; 7 nucleotides match TRBD2. The CDR3 spans 14 residues. Germline V CDR1 and CDR2: SQVTM, ANQGSEA. J gave up 4 bases and V 3 bases, and 8 bases lay outside the gene matches. For the CDR3, the DNA is TGCAGCGTTGAGAGGGCAGGCGGGAGAGAGACCCAGTACTTC. Translating it yields CSVERAGGRETQYF.

The gene calls are TRBV18 and TRBJ1-2; D perhaps matches TRBD1 (5 bases). Germline CDR1 and CDR2: KGHSH and LQKENI. Trimming took off 4 bases at V and 1 base at J, with 13 bases between the two ends. The CDR3 contains 15 residues. The CDR3 reads CASSQSAGGNYGYTF. The CDR3 DNA reads as TGTGCCAGCTCACAATCGGCGGGGGGTAACTATGGCTACACCTTC.

The V call is TRBV7-9, the J call TRBJ2-4, with 13 bases identical to TRBD2. The CDR3 extends over 19 amino acids. Germline assignment: CDR1 SEHNR and CDR2 FQNEAQ (reference sequence). Unmatched junction bases numbered 10, after V lost 5 bases and J lost 0 bases. CDR3 residues: CASSTWTSGGPIAKNIQYF. The CDR3 DNA sequence: TGTGCCAGCAGCACATGGACTAGCGGGGGCCCGATAGCCAAAAACATTCAGTACTTC.

The chain uses TRBV5-6 and TRBJ2-2; 9 positions match TRBD1. With V trimmed by 2 bases and J by 5 bases, 7 bases remained unmatched. Germline V gives CDR1 SGHDT, CDR2 YYEEEE. The CDR3 length is 16 residues. The CDR3, as DNA: TGTGCCAGCAGCTTCCGGGACAGGGTTTGGACCGGGGAGCTGTTTTTT. Residues: CASSFRDRVWTGELFF.

The chain couples TRBV5-1 to TRBJ2-3; TRBD2 is a possible D gene (6 bases). The germline gives CDR1 SGHRS, CDR2 YFSETQ. Trimming shortened V by 0 bases and J by 2 bases, and 10 bases separated the two germline ends. The CDR3 spans 15 residues. CDR3 bases: TGCGCCAGCAGCTTGGCGGGGGACCCCACAGATACGCAGTATTTT. As protein: CASSLAGDPTDTQYF.

This clone showed up just a few times. This chain links TRBV10-3 with TRBJ1-2, with TRBD1 matching over 8 bases. V dropped 5 bases and J dropped 6; count of bases not matched to a gene: 8. The CDR3 totals 14 residues. In germline, CDR1 is ENHRY, CDR2 SYGVKD. The CDR3 is CAISTGGSSNGYTF. In nucleotides, the CDR3 is TGTGCCATCAGTACAGGGGGAAGTTCCAATGGCTACACCTTC.

The V and J genes are TRBV9 and TRBJ1-1; D unresolved. Deletions cut 3 bases from V and 3 bases from J, with 18 bases between. The CDR3 covers 16 residues. Germline CDR1 reads SGDLS; CDR2 reads YYNGEE. Written as DNA, the CDR3 is TGTGCCAGCAGCGCGAATCACCGGAGGCTTGACACTGAAGCTTTCTTT. It yields the protein CASSANHRRLDTEAFF.

V usage is TRBV4-2 and J usage is TRBJ1-6, with TRBD1 matching over 7 bases. The J segment lost 9 bases and the V segment lost 2 bases, leaving 4 bases of the junction unmatched. This CDR3 has 14 amino acids. Germline values: CDR1 LGHNA, CDR2 YNFKEQ. The DNA for the CDR3 is TGTGCCAGCAGCCAAACAGGGGACGGTTCACCCCTCCACTTT. Translating it yields CASSQTGDGSPLHF.

J is TRBJ1-6 and V is TRBV29-1; no reliable D call. Between the trimmed V and J ends, which lost 6 bases and 7 bases, there was a span of 16 bases. Per germline, CDR1 SQVTM and CDR2 ANQGSEA. The CDR3 runs 14 residues. CDR3 nucleotides: TGCAGCGTCGCTGGGCCAGGCGGGAATTCACCCCTCCACTTT. This gives the protein CSVAGPGGNSPLHF.

In nucleotides, the CDR3 is TGTGCCAGCAGCTTAGAGAGGAGGGAGCAGTTCTTC. The encoded protein is CASSLERREQFF. The chain joins TRBV7-9 to TRBJ2-1; possible D gene TRBD2, 5 bases. Germline assignment: CDR1 SEHNR and CDR2 FQNEAQ (reference sequence). V lost 1 base, J lost 10 bases, and 8 bases lay in between. This CDR3 comprises 12 residues.

The chain recombines TRBV5-6 with TRBJ1-1; D gene uncertain. The CDR3 spans 15 residues. V lost 2 bases and J 4 bases, leaving 15 bases between the germline ends. Germline loops: CDR1 SGHDT, CDR2 YYEEEE. The chain's CDR3 is CASSFFESYSTEAFF. The CDR3 bases are TGTGCCAGCAGCTTTTTTGAGTCGTACAGCACTGAAGCTTTCTTT.

This clone has a handful of counts. The chain joins TRBV7-6 to TRBJ1-2; TRBD1 is a possible D gene (5 bases). Germline-derived CDR1 and CDR2 are SGHVS and FNYEAQ. V lost 5 bases to trimming and J lost 4 bases, with 17 bases between them. CDR3 size: 15 residues. In DNA, the CDR3 is TGTGCCAGCAGCCCCCAGGGACTGGAGGGCTATGGCTACACCTTC. This codes for CASSPQGLEGYGYTF. The full variable domain, rest sourced from reference TRBV7-6 and TRBJ1-2, is GAGVSQSPRYKVTKRGQDVALRCDPISGHVSLYWYRQALGQGPEFLTYFNYEAQQDKSGLPNDRFSAERPEGSISTLTIQRTEQRDSAMYRCASSPQGLEGYGYTFGSGTRLTVV.

The sample holds one count of this clone. This chain uses TRBV12-5 with TRBJ1-5; 8 positions match TRBD1. V lost 6 bases, J lost 7 bases, and 8 bases stayed unmatched. CDR1 is LGHNT and CDR2 is FRNRAP in the germline V gene. CDR3 length: 14 amino acids. The CDR3 sequence is CASGLGTGVQPQHF. The CDR3, as DNA: TGTGCTAGTGGCCTCGGGACAGGAGTCCAGCCCCAGCATTTT.

The chain has TRBV7-9 and TRBJ2-1; 11 bases agree with TRBD2. The junction had 7 bases not matched to a gene; V was cut back by 2 bases and J by 10 bases. Germline V gene sequence: CDR1 SEHNR, CDR2 FQNEAQ (reference sequence). CDR3 length: 15 residues. In nucleotides, the CDR3 is TGTGCCAGCAGCTTAAACCCGACTAGCGGGACGGAGCAGTTCTTC. It specifies CASSLNPTSGTEQFF.

The count of this clone is one. The chain recombines TRBV6-1 with TRBJ2-1; TRBD2 is a possible D gene (5 bases). The V end lost 3 bases, the J end lost 3 bases, and 9 bases lay between the germline ends. From germline, CDR1 is MNHNS and CDR2 SASEGT. This CDR3 is built from 14 residues. For the CDR3, the DNA is TGTGCCAGCAGTGACCGGGGAAACTACAATGAGCAGTTCTTC. The encoded protein is CASSDRGNYNEQFF.

This chain connects TRBV5-1 to TRBJ1-6; the D is unclear. This CDR3 has 14 residues. CDR1 SGHRS and CDR2 YFSETQ come from the germline V gene. With 5 bases removed from V and 0 bases from J, the gap between germline ends came to 6 bases. The CDR3 DNA is TGCGCCAGCAGTACGAGCTCCTATAATTCACCCCTCCACTTT. Its translation is CASSTSSYNSPLHF.

The rearrangement joins TRBV10-3 to TRBJ2-3, with TRBD1 identical over 7 bases. The V and J ends lost 10 bases and 0 bases, in that order; junction bases with no gene match: 7. CDR3 size: 14 residues. CDR1 and CDR2 from the germline V gene are ENHRY and SYGVKD. The CDR3 here is CATRTGDSTDTQYF. The DNA for the CDR3 is TGTGCCACCCGGACAGGAGATAGCACAGATACGCAGTATTTT.

This clone has just one count. This sequence joins TRBV7-6 and TRBJ2-7; D possibly corresponds to TRBD1 (5 bases). Per germline, CDR1 SGHVS and CDR2 FNYEAQ. The CDR3 has 13 residues. V was shortened by 5 bases and J by 1 base, with 9 bases between the two germline ends. CDR3 sequence (DNA): TGTGCCAGCAGCGCCGACAGTTCCTACGAGCAGTACTTC. Translating gives CASSADSSYEQYF.

The V gene is TRBV27, the J gene TRBJ2-7; TRBD1 matches 9 bases. Trimming cost V 6 bases and J 4 bases; bases outside gene matches: 13. The CDR3 has 16 amino acids. Germline V gene lookup returns CDR1 MNHEY and CDR2 SMNVEV (reference sequence). The CDR3 is CASSSPSGTGKYEQYF. The CDR3 DNA reads TGTGCCAGCAGCTCCCCTTCTGGGACAGGGAAATACGAGCAGTACTTC.

The chain is built from TRBV9 and TRBJ2-1, with a tentative D call TRBD1 (5 bases). The germline gives CDR1 SGDLS, CDR2 YYNGEE. The V and J ends lost 3 bases and 2 bases respectively, with 12 bases between them. The CDR3 has 15 amino acids. CDR3 protein: CASSEDTWTYNEQFF. Written as DNA, the CDR3 is TGTGCCAGCAGCGAGGACACCTGGACCTACAATGAGCAGTTCTTC.

The chain is built from TRBV15 and TRBJ2-7; 12 bases line up with TRBD2. The CDR3 runs 15 residues. Germline loops: CDR1 LNHNV, CDR2 YYDKDF (reference sequence). J gave up 5 bases and V 4 bases, and 6 bases lay outside the gene matches. The CDR3, as DNA: TGTGCCACCAGCACCGGACTAGCGGGATCCCACGAGCAGTACTTC. Its translation is CATSTGLAGSHEQYF.

The CDR3 DNA is TGTGCCAGCAGTGAGACAGCGGGAGCAAGAGAGACCCAGTACTTC. Translating gives CASSETAGARETQYF. The V call is TRBV2, the J call TRBJ2-5, with TRBD2 identical over 8 bases. Trimming removed 3 bases from V and 4 bases from J; junction bases left unmatched: 7. This CDR3 comprises 15 residues. Germline values: CDR1 SNHLY, CDR2 FYNNEI.

The DNA of the CDR3 is TGCGCCAGCAGCCAACTCGGGAGGACCCACAATGAGCAGTTCTTC. Its protein is CASSQLGRTHNEQFF. The J gene is TRBJ2-1, the V gene TRBV4-1, with 7 nucleotides matching TRBD2. CDR3 length: 15 residues. Trimming cost V 2 bases and J 5 bases; bases outside gene matches: 6. Per germline, CDR1 MGHRA and CDR2 YSYEKL.